This TCR beta chain is drawn from a study of PD-L1 blockade in urothelial cancer listed by TCRdb under 2017. Regarding the research as a whole: All patients started therapy in about 2014 and received atezolizumab 1,200 mg intravenously every 3 weeks. About 90% of the 29 patients were males with bladder-origin urothelial cancer, and about 65% of the roughly 30 reported a prior smoking history. An ECOG performance status of 0 or 1 was recorded for the patients, and 0 to 3 prior chemotherapy regimens had been received by the patients. Blood samples were analyzed at 3 weeks after treatment start (second dose) and at 6 weeks after treatment start. Blood samples yielded a median of about 150,000 T cells and tens of thousands of unique TCRs, with median clonality around 0.083. The study, an exploratory multi-omic analysis, examined somatic, immune and clinical correlates of response to PD-L1 blockade with atezolizumab in urothelial cancer. Pretreatment tumor samples and matched peripheral blood, collected serially before and after atezolizumab treatment, underwent TCR sequencing. Durable clinical benefit was defined as progression-free survival longer than 6 months, and TCR features were also tested against progression-free and overall survival. In the same patients who had TCR sequencing, pretreatment tumors also underwent whole exome sequencing and RNA sequencing. Nine patients achieved durable clinical benefit and about 22 did not. Some 29 patients had pretreatment blood TCR-seq, about 25 had at least one posttreatment blood collection, and about 25 had tumor TCR-seq. Summary of the overall study and its limitations: Greater expansion of tumor-associated TCR clones in peripheral blood 3 weeks after the start of treatment was observed in patients with durable benefit (n of about 20, p = 0.022). Because the sample size was small (n of about 30) and many of the analyses were exploratory, the results are meant to be hypothesis-generating. Improved progression-free and overall survival was found to be associated with pretreatment peripheral blood TCR clonality below the median.

With respect to this clone: The clone's antigen remains unknown. There are no base qualities to consult, and no much larger clone falls within one base.

Including cysteine and phenylalanine, the CDR3 has 15 amino acids. The only DNA kept is the CDR3, 45 bases in frame from the first base. As encoded in the germline V gene, CDR1 is SGHVS while CDR2 is FNYEAQ. Relative to germline, V is missing 3 bases and J is missing 7 bases, with 5 bases of the junction outside any gene match. Each PCR received spiked-in synthetic TCR analog templates so that absolute template abundance could be estimated from read counts. Using the immunoSEQ assay, TCRbeta CDR3 regions were amplified from genomic DNA with bias-controlled V and J gene primers. Sequencing of rearranged TCRbeta segments was done at approximately 20X coverage. In the authors' own workflow: Clustering was used to correct sequencing errors, and CDR3s were annotated against IMGT so that V, D and J genes could be assigned. Downstream analyses used only productive TCRbeta rearrangements, leaving out any out-of-frame or stop-codon sequences. Clonality was computed as one minus Shannon entropy normalized by the log of the number of unique productive sequences. Clones differing between time points or between blood and tumor were identified by Fisher's exact test with Benjamini-Hochberg correction at adjusted p below 0.01. Drawn from immuneACCESS, this table holds only the in-frame rearrangements with V and J called that TCRdb kept. Clones are partly lost; checked studies trace under half to an unresolved V gene and leave the rest unexplained. V, J and clone size reflect that table, while D and trimming were determined from the DNA. The sample profile shows 120,000 or so clones; roughly 86% of them were found once. Of the sample, roughly 2.4% falls within the top ten clones.

The time point label for this specimen denotes: peripheral blood 6 weeks after treatment start. The cohort comprised 25 to 35 patients with locally advanced or metastatic urothelial carcinoma treated at Memorial Sloan Kettering on a trial protocol. Peripheral blood mononuclear cells were collected from each patient pretreatment and during treatment, giving between 1 and 8 total time points per patient. The Qiagen DNeasy Blood extraction kit was used to purify genomic DNA from total PBMCs and tumor samples. Collected pretreatment and during treatment, PBMCs were isolated and stored as previously described.

The material was PBMCs, obtained around atezolizumab (anti-PD-L1) treatment. The rearrangement combines TRBV7-6 with TRBJ2-2; 10 of the junction bases match TRBD2. The TCR originated in a man in his fifties or sixties with urothelial cancer. The CDR3 reads CASSFTSGKVGELFF. Read as DNA, the sequence is TGTGCCAGCAGCTTCACTAGCGGGAAGGTCGGGGAGCTGTTTTTT.